Below, 21 T cell receptor beta chains from the same sample are listed, as sequenced in a study of Ad26.COV2.S vaccination and SARS-CoV-2 variants. Using immunoSEQ multiplex PCR, the repertoire was profiled, and TCRdb retains in-frame clones only, with some absent. In the table there are more than 300,000 clones, about 85% of which are singletons. The treatment here: 15 to 20 received Ad26.COV2.S at low or high dose, single or two shots; roughly five received placebo; per-sample allocation not given. Day 63 following the first vaccine or placebo injection was when the samples were taken. The source was peripheral blood, collected in a trial of Ad26.COV2.S vaccine versus placebo. These receptors all stem from a person aged 18-60 years who received the Ad26.COV2.S COVID-19 vaccine or a placebo.

For the CDR3, the DNA is TGTGCCGCGCGAGGGACAGGGGGACCCTACGAGCAGTACTTC. This codes for CAARGTGGPYEQYF. The chain combines TRBV6-6 with TRBJ2-7; 11 positions agree with TRBD1. In germline, CDR1 is MNHNY, CDR2 SVGAGI (reference sequence). This CDR3 spans 14 amino acids. The junction had 8 bases not matched to a gene; V was cut back by 11 bases and J by 2 bases.

This clone was detected once. The genes are TRBV11-1 and TRBJ2-7; 9 bases line up with TRBD1. The CDR3 has 14 amino acids. V shed 3 bases, J shed 4 bases, and the junction held 4 bases outside the gene matches. Germline values: CDR1 SGHAT, CDR2 FQDESV (reference sequence). CDR3 in amino acids: CASSLRTGVYEQYF. CDR3 DNA sequence: TGTGCCAGCAGCTTGCGGACAGGGGTGTACGAGCAGTACTTC.

This chain connects TRBV2 to TRBJ1-2; D gene unclear. V lost 7 bases, J lost 4 bases, and 19 bases lay in between. CDR1 is SNHLY and CDR2 is FYNNEI in the germline V gene. CDR3 length: 15 amino acids. CDR3 residues: CASTRPKLAVYGYTF. CDR3 DNA: TGTGCCAGCACCCGACCGAAACTGGCCGTCTATGGCTACACCTTC.

This chain joins TRBV29-1 and TRBJ2-4, with D unclear. CDR3 length: 13 amino acids. Germline lookup yields CDR1 SQVTM and CDR2 ANQGSEA. Trimming took off 0 bases at V and 5 bases at J, with 8 bases between the two ends. The CDR3 bases are TGCAGCGTTGAAGATTGGGGTGAAAACATTCAGTACTTC. This sequence encodes CSVEDWGENIQYF.

The rearrangement joins TRBV6-6 to TRBJ1-6, with 9 bases matching TRBD1. After removal of 6 bases from V and 7 bases from J, the junction contained 7 bases not matched to a gene. The CDR3 is made up of 15 amino acids. Germline lookup yields CDR1 MNHNY and CDR2 SVGAGI (reference sequence). CDR3 sequence reads: CASSQPGQGNSPLHF. In DNA, the CDR3 is TGTGCCAGCAGCCAACCGGGACAGGGAAATTCACCCCTCCACTTT.

The chain recombines TRBV3-1 (or the pseudogene TRBV3-2) with TRBJ1-1; D perhaps matches TRBD1 (6 bases). V shed 5 bases and J shed 3 bases, with 13 bases lying between them. CDR1 and CDR2 (germline): LGHDT, YNNKEL (reference sequence). The CDR3 is 14 residues long. The CDR3 here is CASSEQGADTEAFF. CDR3 DNA sequence: TGTGCCAGCAGCGAACAGGGTGCAGACACTGAAGCTTTCTTT.

The chain employs TRBV4-3 and TRBJ2-3, with D unresolved. CDR1 is LGHNA and CDR2 is YSLEER in the germline V gene. Trimming removed 0 bases from V and 0 bases from J, with 7 bases in between. The CDR3 extends over 15 amino acids. CDR3 DNA: TGCGCCAGCAGCCAAGAAGGTTCAAGCACAGATACGCAGTATTTT. It translates to CASSQEGSSTDTQYF.

The rearrangement uses TRBV9 and TRBJ2-3; perhaps TRBD2 as D (6 bases). The CDR3 is 14 residues long. The V gene lost 1 base and the J gene lost 6 bases, with 12 bases spanning the gap. Germline V gene data show CDR1 as SGDLS and CDR2 as YYNGEE. The CDR3 region has the DNA TGTGCCAGCAGCGTACAGACTAGTTCCGATACGCAGTATTTT. Its translation is CASSVQTSSDTQYF.

This clone was found a few times. The chain links TRBV11-3 to TRBJ2-1; weak D call: TRBD2 (6 bases). The CDR3 loop spans 15 amino acids. V gave up 1 base and J gave up 8 bases, with 15 bases separating them. Germline V CDR1 and CDR2: SGHNT, YENEEA. CDR3 in DNA: TGTGCCAGCAGCTTAGCCGGCCGGGGGTTGCATGAGCAGTTCTTC. Translated, it gives CASSLAGRGLHEQFF. The whole variable domain, filled in from reference TRBV11-3 and TRBJ2-1, reads EAGVVQSPRYKIIEKKQPVAFWCNPISGHNTLYWYLQNLGQGPELLIRYENEEAVDDSQLPKDRFSAERLKGVDSTLKIQPAELGDSAVYLCASSLAGRGLHEQFFGPGTRLTVL.

As DNA, the CDR3 is TGTGCCAGCAGCGCCACTAGCAGGTACAATGAGCAGTTCTTC. Its translation is CASSATSRYNEQFF. V usage is TRBV7-3 and J usage is TRBJ2-1; weak D call: TRBD2 (6 bases). The CDR3 consists of 14 residues. Germline V CDR1 and CDR2: SGHTA, FQGTGA. V lost 5 bases, J lost 4 bases, and 12 bases lay in between.

The V call is TRBV25-1, the J call TRBJ1-6; 11 positions agree with TRBD1. The CDR3 sequence is 18 residues long. Per the germline V gene, CDR1 is MGHDK and CDR2 is SYGVNS. V lost 0 bases and J lost 10; bases outside the gene matches: 11. The CDR3: CASSEYGQGAGKPSPLHF. The CDR3, as DNA: TGTGCCAGCAGTGAATATGGACAGGGGGCTGGAAAGCCCTCACCCCTCCACTTT.

The chain carries TRBV28 and TRBJ1-3, with D perhaps TRBD1 (5 bases). V dropped 5 bases and J dropped 0 bases, with 11 bases sitting between them. The length of the CDR3 is 15 residues. Germline V gives CDR1 MDHEN, CDR2 SYDVKM. The CDR3 region is CASSLPTVSGNTIYF. DNA for the CDR3: TGTGCCAGCAGTCTACCGACAGTCTCTGGAAACACCATATATTTT.

V usage is TRBV3-1 (or the pseudogene TRBV3-2) and J usage is TRBJ2-7; D may be TRBD2 (5 bases). The CDR3 is 15 residues long. The germline gives CDR1 LGHDT, CDR2 YNNKEL (reference sequence). V was pared by 0 bases and J by 6 bases, with 15 bases between. CDR3: CASSQDRSRATEQYF. The CDR3, as DNA: TGTGCCAGCAGCCAAGATAGGTCGAGGGCGACCGAGCAGTACTTC.

The V gene is TRBV19, the J gene TRBJ2-4, with D perhaps matching TRBD1 (6 bases). Deletions cut 7 bases from V and 5 bases from J, with 21 bases between. Germline CDR1 is LNHDA and CDR2 is SQIVND (reference sequence). The CDR3 extends over 16 amino acids. The CDR3 sequence is CASTPNFGQMENIQYF. The CDR3 DNA reads as TGTGCCAGTACTCCGAACTTCGGACAGATGGAAAACATTCAGTACTTC. Full variable domain (outside the CDR3, taken from reference TRBV19 and TRBJ2-4): DGGITQSPKYLFRKEGQNVTLSCEQNLNHDAMYWYRQDPGQGLRLIYYSQIVNDFQKGDIAEGYSVSREKKESFPLTVTSAQKNPTAFYLCASTPNFGQMENIQYFGAGTRLSVL.

The rearrangement uses TRBV7-2 and TRBJ2-1, with 7 bases that match TRBD2. CDR1 is SGHTA and CDR2 is FQGNSA in the germline V gene. The CDR3 is 15 amino acids. V trimming: 5 bases; J trimming: 8 bases; junction bases outside the gene matches: 12. CDR3 coding DNA: TGTGCCAGCAGCCAACGGATGGGGGGGTTGGATGAGCAGTTCTTC. Its translation: CASSQRMGGLDEQFF.

This clone was picked up many times. V usage is TRBV15 and J usage is TRBJ2-1, with 8 positions matching TRBD1. Germline CDR1 and CDR2: LNHNV and YYDKDF (reference sequence). The CDR3 has 15 amino acids. The V segment lost 5 bases and the J segment 8 bases; nucleotides outside the gene matches: 11. CDR3 bases: TGTGCCACCAGCCGAGGGGGACAGGAGACAGATGAGCAGTTCTTC. Protein product: CATSRGGQETDEQFF.

The gene calls are TRBV4-3 and TRBJ1-5; 10 positions agree with TRBD1. This CDR3 is 19 amino acids long. The V and J ends lost 0 bases and 5 bases, in that order; junction bases with no gene match: 13. CDR1 is LGHNA and CDR2 is YSLEER in the germline V gene. CDR3 in amino acids: CASSQDIIRFGTGDQPQHF. The CDR3 DNA follows: TGCGCCAGCAGCCAAGATATTATAAGGTTTGGGACAGGGGATCAGCCCCAGCATTTT.

The chain is built from TRBV2 and TRBJ1-1; D call uncertain. The CDR3 totals 14 residues. V shed 0 bases and J shed 1 base, with 6 bases lying between them. Germline V lookup: CDR1 SNHLY, CDR2 FYNNEI. In DNA, the CDR3 is TGTGCCAGCAGTGAAGCATTAAGGAACACTGAAGCTTTCTTT. Translating gives CASSEALRNTEAFF.

This clone was counted a single time. This specimen includes other DNA sequences encoding the same CDR3. The V and J genes are TRBV7-2 and TRBJ1-2, with TRBD1 identical over 7 bases. The CDR3 length is 14 residues. Germline V gives CDR1 SGHTA, CDR2 FQGNSA. After removal of 1 base from V and 2 bases from J, the junction contained 1 base not matched to a gene. The DNA of the CDR3 is TGTGCCAGCAGCTTAGAGACAGGGAACTATGGCTACACCTTC. Its protein product is CASSLETGNYGYTF.

The chain recombines TRBV19 with TRBJ2-3; weak D call: TRBD2 (6 bases). V lost 4 bases and J 2 bases, leaving 10 bases between the germline ends. CDR1 LNHDA and CDR2 SQIVND come from the germline V gene (reference sequence). The CDR3 covers 14 residues. CDR3 region: CASSTWDSTDTQYF. CDR3 sequence (DNA): TGTGCCAGTAGTACCTGGGACTCCACAGATACGCAGTATTTT.

The chain uses TRBV4-2 and TRBJ2-6; the D gene is possibly TRBD1 (6 bases). The ends were cut back, 0 bases at V and 2 bases at J, with 8 bases in the middle. Per germline, CDR1 LGHNA and CDR2 YNFKEQ. The CDR3 has 16 amino acids. For the CDR3, the DNA is TGTGCCAGCAGCCAAGACGCAGGGGCTGGGGCCAACGTCCTGACTTTC. Translating gives CASSQDAGAGANVLTF.